This T cell receptor beta chain was retrieved from a study of blood T cells in healthy people across ages. As regards this clonotype: Its antigen is unidentified.

Through a sample-barcoded 5' primer and a J-beta primer mix, a second PCR was run for about 7 to 12 cycles. MiXCR, run by TCRdb on the 5' RACE reads, gives a single entry per CDR3 protein. This repertoire shows 1,800,000 or so distinct CDR3 sequences, around 42% found once; its top ten account for under 25%. Study-level results: The long-lived group displayed more naive CD4+ cells, plus higher diversity, than the aged donors did.

The V end lost 5 bases, the J end lost 3 bases, and 13 bases lay between the germline ends. Per germline, CDR1 ENHRY and CDR2 SYGVKD. This CDR3 spans 14 amino acids. This receptor was obtained from a human donor in good health. Sequenced: blood. This rearrangement joins TRBV10-3 to TRBJ1-2; D not resolved. The CDR3 loop is CAISSAGRDYGYTF. In DNA, the CDR3 is TGTGCCATCAGTTCAGCCGGGAGGGACTATGGCTACACCTTC.